This TCR beta chain was identified during a study of blood T cells in healthy people across ages. Findings and limits, study-wide: Older age went with lower TCR beta diversity per million T cells, in a roughly linear way.

Each donor supplied approximately 10 milliliters of peripheral blood. Extraction yielded at least 5 micrograms of total RNA per sample. Details on this clonotype: The antigen is unknown.

The CDR3 loop spans 14 amino acids. The V gene lost 6 bases and the J gene lost 1 base, with 12 bases spanning the gap. The germline CDR1 and CDR2 sequences are MNHEY and SVGAGI. The second PCR ran about 6 to 12 cycles with a sample-barcoded 5' primer and J-beta primers. Researchers report that a template-switch adaptor with 12 random nucleotides tagged each cDNA molecule. TCRdb passed the 5' RACE reads through MiXCR, listing each CDR3 protein once. The profile shows about 800,000 distinct CDR3 sequences, over 45% of them singletons. The sample comprised blood. The source of this sequence is a man aged 25-40 years in good health. The J gene is TRBJ2-5, the V gene TRBV6-5; weak D call: TRBD2 (7 bases). The CDR3 DNA follows: TGTGCCAGCAGCATAGGGGGGGGCCAAGAGACCCAGTACTTC. Encoded protein: CASSIGGGQETQYF.